The 26 T cell receptor beta chains in this list originate from one sample, sequenced in a study of T cells after yellow fever vaccination. A single record per CDR3 protein comes from TCRdb applying MiXCR to the 5' RACE reads. The table shows a few hundred thousand distinct CDR3 sequences, with approximately 12% occurring only once. The sample here was CD4+ T cells sorted from PBMCs, taken 45 days after the yellow fever booster vaccination. All receptors come from a man aged 30 to 39 who received the YFV17D yellow fever vaccine.

This clonotype was counted many times. The chain links TRBV20-1 to TRBJ2-2; TRBD2 matches 9 bases. Losses at the gene ends were 6 bases for V and 1 base for J; bases not matched to a gene: 3. From germline, CDR1 is DFQATT and CDR2 SNEGSKA (reference sequence). The CDR3 runs 14 residues. CDR3: CSATAGGNTGELFF. CDR3 in DNA: TGCAGTGCCACAGCGGGAGGGAACACCGGGGAGCTGTTTTTT.

This clonotype was seen at least ten times. V usage is TRBV18 and J usage is TRBJ1-2, with 9 bases fitting TRBD1. The length of the CDR3 is 15 residues. Trimming removed 3 bases from V and 1 base from J; junction bases left unmatched: 3. Germline assignment: CDR1 KGHSH and CDR2 LQKENI. The CDR3 sequence is CASSPRTGDNYGYTF. The CDR3 nucleotides are TGTGCCAGCTCACCGCGGACAGGGGATAACTATGGCTACACCTTC.

The genes are TRBV4-1 and TRBJ2-1; D possibly matches TRBD1 or TRBD2 (6 bases each). Germline V gene lookup returns CDR1 MGHRA and CDR2 YSYEKL. V gave up 2 bases and J gave up 9 bases, with 11 bases separating them. This CDR3 has 13 amino acids. DNA for the CDR3: TGCGCCAGCAGCCAACCTGGAGGGGGTGAGCAGTTCTTC. Encoded protein: CASSQPGGGEQFF.

This clonotype occurred a few times. This chain links TRBV29-1 with TRBJ1-2; 9 bases agree with TRBD1. Germline lookup yields CDR1 SQVTM and CDR2 ANQGSEA. There are 14 residues in the CDR3. Trimming at V came to 7 bases and at J to 7 bases, leaving 13 bases not matched to a gene. The CDR3 sequence: CSGRTTGGDSGYTF. The CDR3 DNA is TGCAGCGGCCGTACGACAGGGGGGGATTCTGGCTACACCTTC.

The chain combines TRBV7-2 with TRBJ2-2, with 8 bases identical to TRBD2. The length of the CDR3 is 14 residues. The V and J ends lost 3 bases and 7 bases, in that order; junction bases with no gene match: 4. Per the germline V gene, CDR1 is SGHTA and CDR2 is FQGNSA. This CDR3 reads CASSFGGEVGELFF. The CDR3 DNA sequence: TGTGCCAGCAGCTTCGGGGGGGAGGTCGGGGAGCTGTTTTTT. The complete variable domain, with remaining parts taken from reference TRBV7-2 and TRBJ2-2, reads GAGVSQSPSNKVTEKGKDVELRCDPISGHTALYWYRQSLGQGLEFLIYFQGNSAPDKSGLPSDRFSAERTGGSVSTLTIQRTQQEDSAVYLCASSFGGEVGELFFGEGSRLTVL.

This chain connects TRBV3-1 to TRBJ2-2; D might be TRBD1 or TRBD2, each matching 5 bases. CDR1 is LGHDT, CDR2 YNNKEL, per germline (reference sequence). This CDR3 contains 16 residues. Trimming took 2 bases from V and 0 from J, leaving 10 bases between them. The chain's CDR3 is CASSQRGVTNTGELFF. The CDR3 region has the DNA TGTGCCAGCAGCCAACGAGGGGTTACGAACACCGGGGAGCTGTTTTTT.

This clonotype was recorded many times. The chain carries TRBV12-3 or TRBV12-4 and TRBJ2-1, with 7 bases fitting TRBD2. This CDR3 region has 15 residues. V shed 5 bases, J shed 5 bases, and the junction held 9 bases outside the gene matches. Here the CDR3 DNA reads TGTGCCAGCAGTACTAGCGAGAAATGGGACAATGAGCAGTTCTTC. Translated, it gives CASSTSEKWDNEQFF.

There are a few counts of this clonotype. The chain couples TRBV27 to TRBJ2-1; D gene uncertain. Trimming shortened V by 5 bases and J by 5 bases, and 13 bases separated the two germline ends. The CDR3 sequence is 14 residues long. Looked up from germline, CDR1 is MNHEY and CDR2 is SMNVEV (reference sequence). CDR3 protein: CASSLRPLHNEQFF. CDR3 nucleotide sequence: TGTGCCAGCAGTCTCCGGCCGCTCCACAATGAGCAGTTCTTC.

This clonotype was picked up a small number of times. The chain recombines TRBV7-2 with TRBJ1-2; TRBD1 matches 8 bases. V shed 1 base and J 4 bases; nucleotides not matched to a gene: 5. There are 15 residues in the CDR3. Germline V lookup: CDR1 SGHTA, CDR2 FQGNSA. In DNA form, the CDR3 reads TGTGCCAGCAGCTTAGACTGGACAGGGTTCTATGGCTACACCTTC. Translated, it gives CASSLDWTGFYGYTF.

This clonotype was picked up a small number of times. CDR3 protein: CSGEGGEQFF. DNA for the CDR3: TGCAGCGGGGAAGGCGGGGAGCAGTTCTTC. This rearrangement joins TRBV29-1 to TRBJ2-1; a possible D gene is TRBD2 (5 bases). Deletions cut 7 bases from V and 10 bases from J, with 11 bases between. CDR3 length: 10 residues. The germline V gene encodes CDR1 SQVTM and CDR2 ANQGSEA.

This clonotype was counted between two and nine times. V is TRBV12-3 or TRBV12-4 and J is TRBJ2-7; TRBD1 is a possible D gene (5 bases). V was shortened by 10 bases and J by 2 bases, with 18 bases between the two germline ends. CDR3 size: 14 residues. The CDR3: CATTRVNGPYEQYF. DNA of the CDR3: TGTGCCACCACCAGGGTTAATGGACCCTACGAGCAGTACTTC.

This clonotype was picked up a small number of times. The chain has TRBV7-2 and TRBJ2-2; D is uncertain. V shed 3 bases and J shed 4 bases, with 6 bases lying between them. This CDR3 is built from 13 residues. The V gene's germline CDR1 is SGHTA and CDR2 FQGNSA. DNA of the CDR3: TGTGCCAGCAGCTTTGCACTCACCGGGGAGCTGTTTTTT. This gives the protein CASSFALTGELFF.

V usage is TRBV9 and J usage is TRBJ2-1; 12 positions match TRBD2. Germline V lookup: CDR1 SGDLS, CDR2 YYNGEE. The CDR3 is made up of 15 amino acids. V dropped 0 bases and J dropped 8; count of bases not matched to a gene: 3. The DNA for the CDR3 is TGTGCCAGCAGCGTAGGACTAGCGGGAGTGGATGAGCAGTTCTTC. This translates into CASSVGLAGVDEQFF.

This clonotype was recorded a few times. The genes are TRBV5-5 and TRBJ2-2; tentatively, D is TRBD2 (6 bases). CDR1 SGHKS and CDR2 YYEKEE come from the germline V gene (reference sequence). The length of the CDR3 is 14 residues. V lost 4 bases to trimming and J lost 3 bases, with 10 bases between them. In DNA form, the CDR3 reads TGTGCCAGCAGCCGGGACTTTTACACCGGGGAGCTGTTTTTT. Amino acid sequence: CASSRDFYTGELFF. Based on the CDR3 plus reference TRBV5-5 and TRBJ2-2, the full variable domain is DAGVTQSPTHLIKTRGQQVTLRCSPISGHKSVSWYQQVLGQGPQFIFQYYEKEERGRGNFPDRFSARQFPNYSSELNVNALLLGDSALYLCASSRDFYTGELFFGEGSRLTVL.

There are a few counts of this clonotype. The gene calls are TRBV6-1 and TRBJ2-4, with TRBD2 matching over 8 bases. CDR1 MNHNS and CDR2 SASEGT come from the germline V gene. The CDR3 length is 17 residues. Losses at the gene ends were 6 bases for V and 1 base for J; bases not matched to a gene: 11. The CDR3 DNA is TGTGCCAGCAGCCTAGCGGGTGGGCCGAGGGCCAAAAACATTCAGTACTTC. It specifies CASSLAGGPRAKNIQYF.

This clonotype has more than one count but fewer than ten. The chain uses TRBV7-2 and TRBJ2-1, with TRBD2 matching over 7 bases. Germline lookup yields CDR1 SGHTA and CDR2 FQGNSA. The CDR3 contains 15 residues. J was trimmed by 4 bases and V by 0 bases; bases with no gene match: 3. CDR3 loop: CASSLAAGEYNEQFF. CDR3 bases: TGTGCCAGCAGCTTAGCTGCGGGAGAGTACAATGAGCAGTTCTTC.

The chain joins TRBV28 to TRBJ2-2; tentative D call: TRBD2 (5 bases). Looked up from germline, CDR1 is MDHEN and CDR2 is SYDVKM. The CDR3 length is 17 residues. Trimming shortened V by 1 base and J by 0 bases, and 12 bases separated the two germline ends. CDR3 amino acids: CASSLSWTGTNTGELFF. The CDR3 DNA sequence: TGTGCCAGCAGTTTATCGTGGACGGGGACGAACACCGGGGAGCTGTTTTTT.

There are a few counts of this clonotype. The chain carries TRBV7-2 and TRBJ1-1; D is undetermined. Trimming shortened V by 5 bases and J by 3 bases, and 13 bases separated the two germline ends. CDR3 length equals 14 residues. Germline V lookup: CDR1 SGHTA, CDR2 FQGNSA. CDR3 DNA: TGTGCCAGCAGCCCAGATGGAAGAGACACTGAAGCTTTCTTT. Amino acid sequence: CASSPDGRDTEAFF.

The chain is built from TRBV18 and TRBJ2-2; D gene ambiguous. CDR3 size: 15 residues. Germline lookup yields CDR1 KGHSH and CDR2 LQKENI. V was shortened by 3 bases and J by 1 base, with 9 bases between the two germline ends. CDR3 sequence (DNA): TGTGCCAGCTCACCTAAACACGGGAACACCGGGGAGCTGTTTTTT. Translating it yields CASSPKHGNTGELFF. Based on the CDR3 plus reference TRBV18 and TRBJ2-2, the full variable domain is NAGVMQNPRHLVRRRGQEARLRCSPMKGHSHVYWYRQLPEEGLKFMVYLQKENIIDESGMPKERFSAEFPKEGPSILRIQQVVRGDSAAYFCASSPKHGNTGELFFGEGSRLTVL.

This clonotype was detected a few times. The V gene is TRBV20-1, the J gene TRBJ2-3; TRBD1 agrees at 9 bases. V dropped 5 bases and J dropped 0; count of bases not matched to a gene: 6. Germline CDR1 and CDR2: DFQATT and SNEGSKA (reference sequence). This CDR3 comprises 15 residues. The CDR3 protein is CSALTGGVSTDTQYF. CDR3 DNA: TGCAGTGCTCTGACAGGGGGTGTGAGCACAGATACGCAGTATTTT.

This clonotype occurred many times. The chain has TRBV10-3 and TRBJ1-4; D gene ambiguous. The CDR3 extends over 13 amino acids. Germline V gene lookup returns CDR1 ENHRY and CDR2 SYGVKD. V lost 3 bases to trimming and J lost 4 bases, with 6 bases between them. CDR3 in DNA: TGTGCCATCAGTGACGGAATTAATGAAAAACTGTTTTTT. Its protein product is CAISDGINEKLFF.

This clonotype has just a few counts. The chain employs TRBV10-1 and TRBJ2-1; 7 bases map to TRBD2. The CDR3 totals 15 residues. CDR1 is WNHNN and CDR2 is SYGVQD in the germline V gene (reference sequence). The ends lost 3 bases at V and 1 base at J; junction bases unmatched: 3. CDR3 coding DNA: TGCGCCAGCAGTGATAAGCGGGGTTCCTACAATGAGCAGTTCTTC. It is translated as CASSDKRGSYNEQFF.

This clonotype was seen many times. The V call is TRBV5-1, the J call TRBJ1-2, with D unclear. The germline V gene has CDR1 SGHRS and CDR2 YFSETQ. The CDR3 covers 12 residues. V lost 5 bases and J 2 bases, leaving 7 bases between the germline ends. This chain's CDR3 is CASREQNYGYTF. The DNA of the CDR3 is TGCGCCAGCAGAGAACAGAACTATGGCTACACCTTC.

This clonotype has a count of ten or more. The chain is built from TRBV20-1 and TRBJ2-1; 9 bases align to TRBD2. The trim removed 6 bases at V and 5 bases at J, leaving 11 bases unmatched. The CDR3 runs to 15 residues. The V gene's germline CDR1 is DFQATT and CDR2 SNEGSKA (reference sequence). CDR3 DNA: TGCAGTGCCCTCGGGACTAGCCCCAGGGACAATGAGCAGTTCTTC. Translation gives CSALGTSPRDNEQFF.

J is TRBJ2-7 and V is TRBV7-2; D gene unclear. CDR1 and CDR2 (germline): SGHTA, FQGNSA. Trimming left V 0 bases short and J 0 bases short, with 12 bases between. This CDR3 has 16 residues. CDR3 DNA sequence: TGTGCCAGCAGCTTAGCTGGAACACAATTCTCCTACGAGCAGTACTTC. Its translation is CASSLAGTQFSYEQYF.

This clonotype was counted many times. The J gene is TRBJ2-1, the V gene TRBV20-1; 10 bases align to TRBD2. With V trimmed by 5 bases and J by 7 bases, 11 bases remained unmatched. The CDR3 covers 15 residues. Germline V gives CDR1 DFQATT, CDR2 SNEGSKA (reference sequence). The CDR3, as DNA: TGCAGTGCTCACCTACGTCAACTAGCGGGAAATGAGCAGTTCTTC. It codes for CSAHLRQLAGNEQFF.